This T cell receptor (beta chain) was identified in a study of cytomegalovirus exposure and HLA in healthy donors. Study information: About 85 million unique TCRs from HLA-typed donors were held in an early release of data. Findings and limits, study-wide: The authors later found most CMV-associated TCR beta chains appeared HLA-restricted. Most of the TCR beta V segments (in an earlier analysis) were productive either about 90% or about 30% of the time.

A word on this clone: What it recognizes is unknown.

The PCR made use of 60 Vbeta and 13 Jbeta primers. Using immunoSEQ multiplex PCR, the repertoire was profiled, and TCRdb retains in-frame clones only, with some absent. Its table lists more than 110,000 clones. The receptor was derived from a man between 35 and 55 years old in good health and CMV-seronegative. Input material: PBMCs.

Written as DNA, the CDR3 is TGTGCCAGCAGCTTAGAGGCTAGTTTACCGTATTTT. Translating it yields CASSLEASLPYF. The rearrangement links TRBV7-9 to TRBJ2-3; D is uncertain. The CDR3 is made up of 12 amino acids. V was cut by 1 base and J by 14 bases, with 13 bases left in between. Germline V gene sequence: CDR1 SEHNR, CDR2 FQNEAQ (reference sequence).